The 22 T cell receptor beta chains presented below share a single source sample, sequenced in a study of T cells in women clearing cervical HPV infection. TCRdb's copy holds only in-frame clones and misses some; the assay was immunoSEQ multiplex PCR. The sample holds 20,000 to 25,000 clones. The sample taken for sequencing was blood buffy coat. The receptors come from a woman aged 18 to 75 with a cervical HPV16 infection that either progressed to CIN3+ or cleared (not recorded which).

About this clone itself: Mismatch with germline at one junction end may stem from a read error. The CDR3 goes on 3 residues after the read ends, and that part is filled in from the germline J gene. Other nucleotide sequences in the sample specify the same CDR3. The chain uses TRBV7-9 and TRBJ1-3; D is undetermined. Germline V gene sequence: CDR1 SEHNR, CDR2 FQNEAQ (reference sequence). This CDR3 is 14 amino acids long. Partial CDR3 DNA: TGTGCCAGCAACCCCAGCGGCTCTGGAAACACG. Translation gives CASNPSGSGNT. The complete CDR3 reads CASNPSGSGNTIYF. The complete variable domain, with remaining parts taken from reference TRBV7-9 and TRBJ1-3, reads DTGVSQNPRHKITKRGQNVTFRCDPISEHNRLYWYRQTLGQGPEFLTYFQNEAQLEKSRLLSDRFSAERPKGSFSTLEIQRTEQGDSAMYLCASNPSGSGNTIYFGEGSWLTVV.

As regards this clone: The CDR3 end falls 3 residues outside the read, so it is completed with the germline J gene. J is TRBJ1-1 and V is TRBV20-1; D is perhaps TRBD1 (5 bases). V lost 2 bases to trimming and J lost 5 bases, with 12 bases between them. Per germline, CDR1 DFQATT and CDR2 SNEGSKA (reference sequence). The CDR3 runs to 13 residues. This CDR3 is CSARPLGGTEAFF. The sequenced part of the CDR3 DNA is TGCAGTGCTAGACCCCTGGGGGGAACTGAA.

With respect to this clone: The read comes to an end 3 residues before the CDR3 does, leaving the germline J gene to fill in the end. The J gene is TRBJ2-3, the V gene TRBV19; D unclear. The germline gives CDR1 LNHDA, CDR2 SQIVND (reference sequence). With 3 bases removed from V and 0 bases from J, the gap between germline ends came to 16 bases. The CDR3 extends over 17 amino acids. The covered CDR3 bases are TGTGCCAGTAGTATCTCTAGTTTGTGGGTGAGCACAGATACG. Its protein is CASSISSLWVSTDT. The whole CDR3 sequence is CASSISSLWVSTDTQYF.

As to this clone: From the germline J gene comes the end of the CDR3, since the read stops 3 residues before it. The chain employs TRBV5-1 and TRBJ1-6; 8 bases align to TRBD1. The CDR3 extends over 16 amino acids. V lost 0 bases, J lost 7 bases, and 6 bases stayed unmatched. CDR1 SGHRS and CDR2 YFSETQ come from the germline V gene. The CDR3 here is CASSLGWGQENSPLHF. The covered CDR3 bases are TGCGCCAGCAGCTTGGGTTGGGGACAGGAGAATTCACCC.

Worth noting for this clone: The sequenced fragment ends 3 residues before the CDR3 boundary, so the rest is inferred from the germline J gene. The chain joins TRBV30 to TRBJ1-1, with 9 bases aligning to TRBD1. This CDR3 spans 14 amino acids. Trimming cost V 4 bases and J 6 bases; bases outside gene matches: 9. Per the germline V gene, CDR1 is GTSNPN and CDR2 is SVGIG (reference sequence). The sequenced part of the CDR3 DNA is TGTGCCTGGACACAGGGGGCTTTGCGAGCTGAA. It encodes CAWTQGALRAE. The full CDR3 reads CAWTQGALRAEAFF. Using reference TRBV30 and TRBJ1-1 for the parts outside the CDR3, the full variable domain is SQTIHQWPATLVQPVGSPLSLECTVEGTSNPNLYWYRQAAGRGLQLLFYSVGIGQISSEVPQNLSASRPQDRQFILSSKKLLLSDSGFYLCAWTQGALRAEAFFGQGTRLTVV.

With regard to this clone: The read stops 3 residues short of the end of the CDR3; the missing end is completed from the germline J gene. J is TRBJ2-7 and V is TRBV19; D is perhaps TRBD1 (5 bases). This CDR3 region has 13 residues. The V gene lost 4 bases and the J gene lost 6 bases, with 13 bases spanning the gap. CDR1 and CDR2 (germline): LNHDA, SQIVND (reference sequence). The CDR3 sequence is CASSTTRAGEQYF. CDR3 bases read: TGTGCCAGTAGTACAACCAGGGCTGGCGAG.

With respect to this clone: The CDR3 is cut off 3 residues early in the read; its end comes from the germline J gene. This chain connects TRBV19 to TRBJ1-1; 8 nucleotides match TRBD1. The CDR3 extends over 15 amino acids. J was trimmed by 6 bases and V by 3 bases; bases with no gene match: 9. The germline gives CDR1 LNHDA, CDR2 SQIVND (reference sequence). CDR3 sequence reads: CASSMVSGGGAEAFF. CDR3 DNA (partial): TGTGCCAGTAGTATGGTCTCAGGGGGCGGCGCTGAA.

As for this clone: The read falls 3 residues short of the CDR3 end, and the missing part is taken from the germline J gene. This rearrangement joins TRBV5-5 to TRBJ1-5; no reliable D call. V lost 0 bases to trimming and J lost 4 bases, with 11 bases between them. CDR1 is SGHKS and CDR2 is YYEKEE in the germline V gene (reference sequence). CDR3 size: 15 residues. The sequenced part of the CDR3 DNA is TGTGCCAGCAGCTTGGCCTTGACATGGAATCAGCCC. Amino acids: CASSLALTWNQP. The whole CDR3 sequence reads CASSLALTWNQPQHF.

A note on this clone: The read halts 3 residues ahead of the CDR3 end, with the missing end drawn from the germline J gene. This sequence joins TRBV7-6 and TRBJ2-1; perhaps D is TRBD1 or TRBD2 (5 bases each). CDR1 is SGHVS and CDR2 is FNYEAQ in the germline V gene. This CDR3 spans 13 amino acids. V dropped 5 bases and J dropped 8 bases, with 13 bases sitting between them. The sequenced part of the CDR3 DNA is TGTGCCAGCAGCGCCGTTAGAGGGGATGAG. Protein: CASSAVRGDE. The CDR3 in its entirety is CASSAVRGDEQFF.

About this clone itself: The read terminates 3 residues before the CDR3 end, so the remaining end is supplied by the germline J gene. The genes are TRBV7-3 and TRBJ2-3; no clear D. The CDR3 runs to 16 residues. Trimming cost V 1 base and J 1 base, with 12 bases left between them. Germline CDR1 is SGHTA and CDR2 is FQGTGA. Here the CDR3 reads CASSLNSGFRTDTQYF. The DNA read from the CDR3 is TGTGCCAGCAGCTTAAATTCAGGCTTTCGCACAGATACG.

The CDR3 DNA, read in part, is TGCGCCAGCAGCTTTGCAGGGCTTACGGAA. It translates to CASSFAGLTE. The whole CDR3 protein reads CASSFAGLTELFF. This chain connects TRBV5-1 to TRBJ1-4, with D possibly being TRBD1 (5 bases). The CDR3 end is not reached by the read, which stops 3 residues before it; the germline J gene fills it in. CDR3 length: 13 residues. Germline V gene data show CDR1 as SGHRS and CDR2 as YFSETQ. Full variable domain (rest looked up from reference TRBV5-1 and TRBJ1-4): KAGVTQTPRYLIKTRGQQVTLSCSPISGHRSVSWYQQTPGQGLQFLFEYFSETQRNKGNFPGRFSGRQFSNSRSEMNVSTLELGDSALYLCASSFAGLTELFFGSGTQLSVL.

With regard to this clone: Read sequence stops 3 residues before the CDR3 end, and the germline J gene provides the missing end. The rearrangement joins TRBV20-1 to TRBJ1-2; the D gene is possibly TRBD1 (6 bases). The CDR3 covers 14 residues. The germline V gene has CDR1 DFQATT and CDR2 SNEGSKA (reference sequence). Trimming stripped 2 bases from V and 0 bases from J, with 10 bases between. CDR3 DNA (partial): TGCAGTGCTAGAACAGGGACCACTAACTATGGC. Amino acid sequence: CSARTGTTNYG. The complete CDR3 reads CSARTGTTNYGYTF.

A word on this clone: The DNA ends 3 residues before the CDR3 does, and the rest of the CDR3 is filled in from the germline J gene. The chain recombines TRBV7-9 with TRBJ2-3; D is possibly TRBD2 (6 bases). Germline CDR1 SEHNR, CDR2 FQNEAQ (reference sequence). This CDR3 spans 13 amino acids. Incomplete CDR3 DNA: TGTGCCAGCTTAGCGGAGAACCAAGAGACG. This sequence encodes CASLAENQET. The whole CDR3 region reads CASLAENQETQYF.

Worth noting for this clone: The CDR3 end falls 3 residues outside the read, so it is completed with the germline J gene. V gene TRBV6-4 combines with J gene TRBJ2-1; 7 bases line up with TRBD2. The V gene end was trimmed by 2 bases and the J gene end by 2 bases; junction bases not matched to a gene: 0. This CDR3 comprises 14 residues. Germline CDR1 and CDR2: MRHNA and SNTAGT. The sequenced part of the CDR3 DNA is TGTGCCAGCAGTGACGGGGGGGCCTACAATGAG. It encodes CASSDGGAYNE. The CDR3 as a whole reads CASSDGGAYNEQFF.

Regarding this clone: The read gets to within 3 residues of the CDR3 end, and the germline J gene fills in the rest. The chain carries TRBV7-9 and TRBJ1-2; D gene ambiguous. The CDR3 runs to 15 residues. Germline V lookup: CDR1 SEHNR, CDR2 FQNEAQ (reference sequence). The CDR3 DNA, read in part, is TGTGCCAGCAGCTTAGATAGCGGAAGCACAGATACC. Translating gives CASSLDSGSTDT. The complete CDR3 protein is CASSLDSGSTDTYTF.

Regarding this clone: Sequencing ends 3 residues short of the CDR3 end; the germline J gene provides the rest. This sequence joins TRBV30 and TRBJ1-1; maybe TRBD1 (5 bases). Trimming stripped 5 bases from V and 0 bases from J, with 31 bases between. Looked up from germline, CDR1 is GTSNPN and CDR2 is SVGIG (reference sequence). This CDR3 region has 20 residues. The CDR3 loop is CAWGTEGRLGGRNMNTEAFF. The CDR3 bases that were read are TGTGCCTGGGGGACGGAGGGGAGACTAGGCGGGAGAAACATGAACACTGAA.

Of note for this clone: The junction does not match germline at one end; this may be a read error. The CDR3 extends 3 residues past the end of the read, so its final part is completed from the germline J gene. Other DNA sequences in the same sample also yield this CDR3. V usage is TRBV30 and J usage is TRBJ1-3; 9 bases match TRBD1. CDR3 size: 19 residues. In germline, CDR1 is GTSNPN, CDR2 SVGIG (reference sequence). CDR3 sequence: CAWSVLIGGTGRSGNTIYF. The sequenced part of the CDR3 DNA is TGTGCCTGGAGTGTACTGATTGGCGGGACAGGGAGATCTGGAAACACA.

This CDR3 is CASSLGLTVHSGNTIYF. The sequenced CDR3 bases are TGTGCCAGCAGCTTAGGACTGACAGTTCACTCTGGAAACACC. The chain joins TRBV13 to TRBJ1-3, with TRBD1 as a possible D gene (5 bases). With the read ending 3 residues before the CDR3 end, the germline J gene is used to fill in that end. CDR3 length: 17 residues. Germline lookup yields CDR1 PRHDT and CDR2 FYEKMQ (reference sequence). Trimming left V 0 bases short and J 0 bases short, with 12 bases between.

Comments on this clone: The observed sequence ends 3 residues before the CDR3 terminus, with the missing tail filled in from the germline J gene. The chain carries TRBV5-1 and TRBJ2-2; the match to TRBD1 covers 8 bases. The V gene's germline CDR1 is SGHRS and CDR2 YFSETQ. This CDR3 has 14 amino acids. The CDR3 loop reads CASSLGQGNEKLFF. Partial CDR3 DNA: TGCGCCAGCAGCTTGGGACAGGGGAATGAAAAG.

About this clone itself: The CDR3 extends 3 residues past the end of the read, so its final part is completed from the germline J gene. This chain connects TRBV19 to TRBJ1-5; weak D call: TRBD1 (6 bases). V was shortened by 8 bases and J by 4 bases, with 15 bases between the two germline ends. From germline, CDR1 is LNHDA and CDR2 SQIVND (reference sequence). CDR3 length equals 14 residues. The CDR3 loop reads CASQRGQLNQPQHF. The DNA read from the CDR3 is TGTGCCAGTCAGAGGGGACAACTGAATCAGCCC.

The CDR3 is CASSLSPGWATEAFF. The sequenced part of the CDR3 DNA is TGTGCCAGCAGCTTAAGTCCAGGGTGGGCCACTGAA. V is TRBV7-3 and J is TRBJ1-1; TRBD1 is a possible D gene (5 bases). The sequenced fragment ends 3 residues before the CDR3 boundary, so the rest is inferred from the germline J gene. Trimming stripped 1 base from V and 4 bases from J, with 13 bases between. CDR3 length: 15 residues. Germline CDR1 and CDR2: SGHTA and FQGTGA.

CDR3 DNA, as far as it was read: TGTGCCAGCAGCCGGACTAGCGCTGAG. Amino acids: CASSRTSAE. Given in full, the CDR3 is CASSRTSAEQFF. V usage is TRBV13 and J usage is TRBJ2-1; 9 nucleotides align to TRBD2. The observed sequence ends 3 residues before the CDR3 terminus, with the missing tail filled in from the germline J gene. V shed 5 bases, J shed 9 bases, and the junction held 2 bases outside the gene matches. Germline loops: CDR1 PRHDT, CDR2 FYEKMQ (reference sequence). The CDR3 is 12 amino acids.